The 5 T cell receptor beta chains reported below all come from one sample, sequenced in a study of neurological immune-mediated disorders. TCRdb re-called the 5' RACE reads through MiXCR, storing one row per CDR3 protein. Of tens of thousands of distinct CDR3 sequences listed, 3% to 4.5% were seen once; the top ten hold 2.9%. The sample was PBMCs. The origin of the receptors is a woman aged 50 to 60 with multiple sclerosis.

The table lists this clonotype with many counts. The chain links TRBV4-2 to TRBJ2-7; 8 bases agree with TRBD1. This CDR3 is built from 14 residues. After removal of 1 base from V and 5 bases from J, the junction contained 4 bases not matched to a gene. Germline-derived CDR1 and CDR2 are LGHNA and YNFKEQ. CDR3 amino acids: CASSQGDRFNEQYF. CDR3 sequence (DNA): TGTGCCAGCAGCCAAGGGGACAGGTTCAACGAGCAGTACTTC.

This clonotype was counted many times. The V call is TRBV6-2 or TRBV6-3, the J call TRBJ2-1, with D hard to call. V lost 2 bases and J lost 5, with 7 bases in between. CDR1 is MNHEY, CDR2 SVGEGT, per germline. This CDR3 contains 13 residues. The CDR3 sequence is CASSYRAHNEQFF. The CDR3, as DNA: TGTGCCAGCAGTTACAGGGCACACAATGAGCAGTTCTTC.

This clonotype came up many times. V and J are TRBV5-6 and TRBJ1-5; D may be TRBD1 (6 bases). CDR1 and CDR2 from the germline V gene are SGHDT and YYEEEE. The CDR3 has 15 residues. The germline V and J ends were trimmed by 2 bases and 4 bases, with 13 bases remaining between them. DNA for the CDR3: TGTGCCAGCAGCTTTAGACAGGAATATAATCAGCCCCAGCATTTT. Translating it yields CASSFRQEYNQPQHF. The full variable domain, its missing parts supplied by reference TRBV5-6 and TRBJ1-5, is DAGVTQSPTHLIKTRGQQVTLRCSPKSGHDTVSWYQQALGQGPQFIFQYYEEEERQRGNFPDRFSGHQFPNYSSELNVNALLLGDSALYLCASSFRQEYNQPQHFGDGTRLSIL.

This clonotype was counted at least ten times. J is TRBJ1-1 and V is TRBV18; D is unclear. The CDR3 loop spans 12 amino acids. CDR1 KGHSH and CDR2 LQKENI come from the germline V gene. V was pared by 8 bases and J by 1 base, with 8 bases between. The CDR3 nucleotides read TGTGCCAGCGCCGCGGAGAACACTGAAGCTTTCTTT. Its translation: CASAAENTEAFF.

This clonotype has a count of ten or more. This chain links TRBV5-1 with TRBJ2-3, with TRBD2 matching over 11 bases. This CDR3 has 17 amino acids. The V and J ends lost 3 bases and 1 base, in that order; junction bases with no gene match: 7. CDR1 SGHRS and CDR2 YFSETQ come from the germline V gene. CDR3 DNA: TGCGCCAGCAGCTCGCGAGAGACTAGCGGGGGCACAGATACGCAGTATTTT. Translation gives CASSSRETSGGTDTQYF.